These T cell receptor beta chains were read from a single sample in a study of PD-L1 blockade in urothelial cancer. Some clones are missing from TCRdb's copy, which holds only in-frame ones; the method was immunoSEQ multiplex PCR. The data hold around 100,000 clones, with approximately 91% observed a single time. The sample was PBMCs, taken around atezolizumab (anti-PD-L1) treatment. Receptors were obtained from a woman older than 75 with urothelial cancer. Each CDR3 is given with its conserved first and last residue. The D gene is left open where the match is weak. Clone sizes are given selectively: once, few, many, or a class where the clone is expanded.

v_call	clone_size	j_call	d_call	cdr3_aa	cdr3_nt
TRBV18	NA	TRBJ1-6	NA	CASSPAGGRDNSPLHF	TGTGCCAGCTCACCCGCGGGGGGCCGGGACAATTCACCCCTCCACTTT
TRBV14	NA	TRBJ1-5	NA	CASSHSSDQPQHF	TGTGCCAGCAGCCACAGTAGCGATCAGCCCCAGCATTTT
TRBV28	NA	TRBJ2-7	TRBD2	CASSPSGSIYEQYF	TGTGCCAGCAGTCCTAGCGGGAGTATATACGAGCAGTACTTC
TRBV5-1	NA	TRBJ1-1	NA	CASSSSGRGEAFF	TGCGCCAGCAGCTCCTCGGGGCGGGGGGAAGCTTTCTTT
TRBV27	NA	TRBJ1-5	NA	CASSLGGQPSAAQHF	TGTGCCAGCAGTTTAGGGGGACAACCATCAGCGGCCCAGCATTTT
TRBV5-1	NA	TRBJ2-7	TRBD1	CASSLEGGQGGYEQYF	TGCGCCAGCAGCCTCGAGGGGGGACAGGGTGGGTACGAGCAGTACTTC
TRBV9	NA	TRBJ2-7	TRBD1	CASSAAPTGGGGSEQYF	TGTGCCAGCAGCGCGGCCCCGACAGGGGGCGGAGGGAGCGAGCAGTACTTC
TRBV5-4	NA	TRBJ2-2	NA	CASSLGGSGTGELFF	TGTGCCAGCAGCTTGGGTGGGAGTGGCACCGGGGAGCTGTTTTTT
TRBV5-1	NA	TRBJ1-2	TRBD1	CASSWGQGLSTQYGYTF	TGCGCCAGCAGCTGGGGACAGGGCCTTTCTACTCAGTATGGCTACACCTTC
TRBV30	once	TRBJ2-1	TRBD2	CAWISGRPSYNEQFF	TGTGCCTGGATTAGCGGGAGACCCTCCTACAATGAGCAGTTCTTC
TRBV9	few	TRBJ1-1	NA	CASSSEPIRGTEAFF	TGTGCCAGCAGCTCCGAACCCATTAGGGGGACTGAAGCTTTCTTT
TRBV5-1	NA	TRBJ1-1	NA	CASSLSRGTPRGTEAFF	TGCGCCAGCAGCTTGTCCCGGGGCACTCCGAGGGGGACTGAAGCTTTCTTT
TRBV6-5	NA	TRBJ2-1	TRBD2	CASSPRTSGGNEQFF	TGTGCCAGCAGTCCCCGGACTAGCGGCGGCAATGAGCAGTTCTTC
TRBV6-1	NA	TRBJ1-3	NA	CASSEAVPSGTIYF	TGTGCCAGCAGTGAAGCAGTCCCCTCCGGGACCATATATTTT
TRBV21-1	NA	TRBJ1-2	NA	CASSNRGRPRGYGYTF	TGTGCCAGCAGCAATCGAGGAAGACCACGAGGCTATGGCTACACCTTC
TRBV20-1	NA	TRBJ1-1	TRBD1	CSAEGQGKAFF	TGCAGTGCCGAGGGACAGGGCAAAGCTTTCTTT
TRBV6-1	NA	TRBJ1-4	NA	CASNELSTRREKLFF	TGTGCCAGCAATGAATTATCGACCCGGAGGGAAAAACTGTTTTTT
TRBV28	NA	TRBJ2-1	NA	CASSSGVGPNNEQFF	TGTGCCAGCAGTTCAGGGGTAGGACCTAACAATGAGCAGTTCTTC
TRBV30	NA	TRBJ2-7	TRBD1	CASQHGQGSGEQYF	TGTGCCTCCCAACATGGACAGGGGTCCGGCGAGCAGTACTTC
TRBV25-1	NA	TRBJ1-2	NA	CASSSTTNYGYTF	TGTGCCAGCAGCTCGACTACCAACTATGGCTACACCTTC
TRBV15	once	TRBJ2-7	NA	CATSRAGQMYEQYF	TGTGCCACCAGCAGAGCAGGACAGATGTACGAGCAGTACTTC
TRBV9	NA	TRBJ2-7	TRBD2	CASSSREGRNEQYF	TGTGCCAGCAGCTCGCGGGAGGGTCGGAACGAGCAGTACTTC
TRBV19	NA	TRBJ1-5	NA	CATEGPGGNQPQHF	TGTGCCACGGAGGGCCCCGGGGGCAATCAGCCCCAGCATTTT
TRBV14	NA	TRBJ2-1	TRBD1	CASSQVIRGQTTYNEQFF	TGTGCCAGCAGCCAGGTAATCCGGGGACAGACTACCTACAATGAGCAGTTCTTC
TRBV19	NA	TRBJ1-5	NA	CASSRGTFDPSNQPQHF	TGTGCCAGTAGTAGGGGGACTTTTGACCCTAGCAATCAGCCCCAGCATTTT
TRBV27	NA	TRBJ1-5	NA	CASSFGGGVTQPQHF	TGTGCCAGCAGTTTTGGGGGGGGAGTGACTCAGCCCCAGCATTTT
TRBV4-2	NA	TRBJ1-2	NA	CASSQDLAGTYGYTF	TGTGCCAGCAGCCAAGATCTAGCGGGAACCTATGGCTACACCTTC
TRBV2	NA	TRBJ1-5	TRBD1	CASSEGRGPQPQHF	TGTGCCAGCAGTGAAGGAAGGGGGCCTCAGCCCCAGCATTTT
TRBV5-4	NA	TRBJ2-7	NA	CASSLATYEQYF	TGTGCCAGCAGCTTGGCCACCTACGAGCAGTACTTC
TRBV5-4	few	TRBJ1-2	NA	CASSLGGANYGYTF	TGTGCCAGCAGCTTGGGCGGAGCGAACTATGGCTACACCTTC
TRBV19	NA	TRBJ2-1	TRBD2	CASSILTGGPHNEQFF	TGTGCCAGTAGTATATTGACGGGAGGGCCCCACAATGAGCAGTTCTTC
TRBV30	NA	TRBJ1-1	NA	CAWSVSPVNTEAFF	TGTGCCTGGAGTGTATCCCCCGTGAACACTGAAGCTTTCTTT
TRBV28	NA	TRBJ1-1	NA	CASSSPPGGVDTEAFF	TGTGCCAGCAGTTCCCCGCCTGGGGGCGTGGACACTGAAGCTTTCTTT
TRBV2	few	TRBJ1-2	NA	CASSLGHGYTF	TGTGCCAGCTCGTTGGGGCATGGCTACACCTTC
TRBV28	NA	TRBJ1-5	NA	CASSSTLPQPQHF	TGTGCCAGCAGCTCAACCCTACCTCAGCCCCAGCATTTT
TRBV7-9	few	TRBJ1-2	NA	CASSLEDNYGYTF	TGTGCCAGCAGCTTGGAGGATAACTATGGCTACACCTTC
TRBV7-9	NA	TRBJ1-2	TRBD1	CASSLGQRPFYGYTF	TGTGCCAGCAGCTTGGGACAGCGGCCCTTCTATGGCTACACCTTC
TRBV9	NA	TRBJ2-3	NA	CASSVAGVTDTQYF	TGTGCCAGCAGCGTAGCAGGGGTCACAGATACGCAGTATTTT
TRBV6-6	NA	TRBJ2-2	NA	CASRTASTGELFF	TGTGCCAGCAGGACAGCTTCCACCGGGGAGCTGTTTTTT
TRBV5-4	NA	TRBJ1-2	TRBD1	CASGDGQGVWYGYTF	TGTGCCAGCGGGGATGGACAGGGCGTCTGGTATGGCTACACCTTC
TRBV7-8	NA	TRBJ2-1	TRBD1	CASSLDWPAGTGGRNEQFF	TGTGCCAGCAGCTTAGATTGGCCCGCCGGGACAGGGGGTCGCAATGAGCAGTTCTTC
TRBV18	NA	TRBJ2-7	TRBD2	CASSRGLAGSSYEQYF	TGTGCCAGCTCCCGAGGACTAGCGGGGAGCTCCTACGAGCAGTACTTC
TRBV30	once	TRBJ2-1	TRBD1	CAWTQGARTNEQFF	TGTGCCTGGACGCAGGGGGCCAGGACCAATGAGCAGTTCTTC
TRBV9	few	TRBJ2-1	NA	CASSVANLRYNEQFF	TGTGCCAGCAGCGTAGCAAATCTTCGGTACAATGAGCAGTTCTTC
TRBV11-2	NA	TRBJ2-1	TRBD2	CASSRTSGGISYNEQFF	TGTGCCAGCAGCCGGACTAGCGGGGGGATCTCCTACAATGAGCAGTTCTTC
TRBV11-2	NA	TRBJ2-2	NA	CASSREYWGRTGELFF	TGTGCCAGCAGCCGAGAGTACTGGGGGCGCACCGGGGAGCTGTTTTTT
TRBV20-1	NA	TRBJ1-1	NA	CSAPGIPRAFF	TGCAGTGCTCCCGGGATCCCCAGAGCTTTCTTT
TRBV15	NA	TRBJ2-5	TRBD2	CATLLGSGRGTQYF	TGTGCCACCCTTCTCGGAAGCGGGAGGGGGACCCAGTACTTC
TRBV27	NA	TRBJ2-7	TRBD2	CASSNTGTSGRIYEQYF	TGTGCCAGCAGCAATACCGGGACTAGCGGGCGCATCTACGAGCAGTACTTC
TRBV27	NA	TRBJ1-4	NA	CASSVLGSNEKLFF	TGTGCCAGCAGTGTACTGGGCTCTAATGAAAAACTGTTTTTT
TRBV28	NA	TRBJ2-1	NA	CASSLPTLEQFF	TGTGCCAGCAGCCTACCAACCTTGGAGCAGTTCTTC